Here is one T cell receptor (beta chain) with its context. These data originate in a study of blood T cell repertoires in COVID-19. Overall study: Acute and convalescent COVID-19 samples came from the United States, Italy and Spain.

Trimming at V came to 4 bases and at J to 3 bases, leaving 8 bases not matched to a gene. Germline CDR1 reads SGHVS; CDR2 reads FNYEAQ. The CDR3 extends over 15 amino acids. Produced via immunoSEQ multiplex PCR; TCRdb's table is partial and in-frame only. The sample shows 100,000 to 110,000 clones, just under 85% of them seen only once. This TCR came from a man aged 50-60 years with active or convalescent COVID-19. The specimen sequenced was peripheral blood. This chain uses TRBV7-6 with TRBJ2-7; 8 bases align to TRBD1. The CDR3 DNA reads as TGTGCCAGCAGCTCAGAGGGGACAGGAGTCTACGAGCAGTACTTC. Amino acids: CASSSEGTGVYEQYF.